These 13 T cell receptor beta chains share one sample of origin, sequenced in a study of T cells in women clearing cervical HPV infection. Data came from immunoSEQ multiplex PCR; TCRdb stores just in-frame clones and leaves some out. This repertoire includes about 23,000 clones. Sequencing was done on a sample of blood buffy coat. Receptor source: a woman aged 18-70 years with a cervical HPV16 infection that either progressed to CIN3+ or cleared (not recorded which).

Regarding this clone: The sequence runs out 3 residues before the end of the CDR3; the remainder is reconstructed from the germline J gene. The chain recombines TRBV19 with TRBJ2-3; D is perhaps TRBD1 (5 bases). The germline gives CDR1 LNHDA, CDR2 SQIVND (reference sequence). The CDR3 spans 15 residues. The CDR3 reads CASSIRPAGQETQYF. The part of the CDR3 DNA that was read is TGTGCCAGTAGTATACGCCCGGCAGGGCAAGAGACG.

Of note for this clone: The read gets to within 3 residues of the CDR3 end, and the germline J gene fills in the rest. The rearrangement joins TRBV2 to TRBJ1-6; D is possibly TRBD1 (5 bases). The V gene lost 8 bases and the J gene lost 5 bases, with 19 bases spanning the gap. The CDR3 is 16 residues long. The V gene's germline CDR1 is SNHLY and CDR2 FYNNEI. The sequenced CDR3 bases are TGTGCCAGCGTGGAGGACACGACAGCCGATAATTCACCC. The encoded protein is CASVEDTTADNSP. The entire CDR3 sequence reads CASVEDTTADNSPLHF.

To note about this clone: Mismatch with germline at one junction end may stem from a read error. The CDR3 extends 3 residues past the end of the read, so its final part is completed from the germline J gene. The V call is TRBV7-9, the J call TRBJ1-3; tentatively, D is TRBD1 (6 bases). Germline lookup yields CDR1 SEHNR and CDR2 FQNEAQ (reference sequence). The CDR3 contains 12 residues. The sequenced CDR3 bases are TGTGCCAGCAGCTTATTGGGGGACACG. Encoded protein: CASSLLGDT. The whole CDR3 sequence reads CASSLLGDTIYF.

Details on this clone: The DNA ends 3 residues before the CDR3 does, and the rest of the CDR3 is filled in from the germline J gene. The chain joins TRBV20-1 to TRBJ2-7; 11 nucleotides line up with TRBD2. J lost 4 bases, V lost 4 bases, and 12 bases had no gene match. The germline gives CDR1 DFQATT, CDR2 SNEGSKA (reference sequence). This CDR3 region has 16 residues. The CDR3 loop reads CSAIGLAGLGGYEQYF. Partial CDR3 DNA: TGCAGTGCTATCGGACTAGCGGGTCTGGGTGGGTACGAG.

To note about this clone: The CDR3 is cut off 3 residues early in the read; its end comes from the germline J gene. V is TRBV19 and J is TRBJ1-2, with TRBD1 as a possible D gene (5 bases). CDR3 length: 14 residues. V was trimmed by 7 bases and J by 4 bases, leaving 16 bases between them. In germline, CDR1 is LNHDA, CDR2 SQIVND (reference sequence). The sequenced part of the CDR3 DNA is TGTGCCAGTACCCTTGTGGACACTACCTATGGC. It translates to CASTLVDTTYG. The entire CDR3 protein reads CASTLVDTTYGYTF.

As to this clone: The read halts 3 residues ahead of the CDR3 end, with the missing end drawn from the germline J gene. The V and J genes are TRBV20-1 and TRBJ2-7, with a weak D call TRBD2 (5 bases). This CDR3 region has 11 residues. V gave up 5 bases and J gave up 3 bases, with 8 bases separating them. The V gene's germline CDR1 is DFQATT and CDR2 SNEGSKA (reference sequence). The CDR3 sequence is CSAVRGYEQYF. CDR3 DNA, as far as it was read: TGCAGTGCTGTCCGGGGCTACGAG.

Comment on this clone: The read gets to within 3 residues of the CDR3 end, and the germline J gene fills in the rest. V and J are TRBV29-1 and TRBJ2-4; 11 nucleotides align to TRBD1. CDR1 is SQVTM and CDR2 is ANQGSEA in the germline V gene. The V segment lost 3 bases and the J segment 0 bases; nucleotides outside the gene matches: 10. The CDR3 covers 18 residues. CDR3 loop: CSVDSGQGVAGAKNIQYF. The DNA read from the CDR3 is TGCAGCGTTGATTCGGGACAGGGGGTCGCGGGAGCCAAAAACATT.

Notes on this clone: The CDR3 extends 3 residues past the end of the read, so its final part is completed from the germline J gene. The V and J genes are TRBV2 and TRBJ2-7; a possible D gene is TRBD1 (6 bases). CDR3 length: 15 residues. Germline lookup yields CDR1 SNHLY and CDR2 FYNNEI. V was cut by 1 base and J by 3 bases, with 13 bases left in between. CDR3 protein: CASSEEGTSYYEQYF. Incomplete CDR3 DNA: TGTGCCAGCAGTGAAGAAGGGACAAGTTACTACGAG.

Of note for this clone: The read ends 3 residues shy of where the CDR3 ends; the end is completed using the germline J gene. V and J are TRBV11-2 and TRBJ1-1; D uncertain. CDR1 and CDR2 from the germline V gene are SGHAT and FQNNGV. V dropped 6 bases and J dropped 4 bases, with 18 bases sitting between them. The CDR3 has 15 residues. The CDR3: CASSFTGSMGTEAFF. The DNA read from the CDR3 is TGTGCCAGCAGTTTTACCGGGTCGATGGGCACTGAA.

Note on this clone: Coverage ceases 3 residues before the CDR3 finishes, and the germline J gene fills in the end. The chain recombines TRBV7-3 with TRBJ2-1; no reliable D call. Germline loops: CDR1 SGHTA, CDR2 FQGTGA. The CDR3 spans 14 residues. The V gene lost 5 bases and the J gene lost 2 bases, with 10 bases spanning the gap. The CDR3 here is CASSPTPAYNEQFF. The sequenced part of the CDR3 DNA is TGTGCCAGCAGCCCAACACCCGCCTACAATGAG.

CDR3: CAWSVVGGLKTQYF. The CDR3 DNA, read in part, is TGTGCCTGGAGTGTTGTGGGGGGGCTGAAGACC. V is TRBV30 and J is TRBJ2-5; D is perhaps TRBD2 (7 bases). The read stops 3 residues short of the end of the CDR3; the missing end is completed from the germline J gene. The germline V gene has CDR1 GTSNPN and CDR2 SVGIG (reference sequence). V was trimmed by 0 bases and J by 6 bases, leaving 14 bases between them. The CDR3 extends over 14 amino acids.

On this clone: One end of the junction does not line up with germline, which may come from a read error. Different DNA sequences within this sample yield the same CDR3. The CDR3 loop is CASSPGFGGNYGYTF. The sequenced part of the CDR3 DNA is TGTGCCAGTAGTCCAGGATTTGGGGGGAACTATGGA. The J gene is TRBJ1-2, the V gene TRBV19; D perhaps matches TRBD1 (5 bases). The missing CDR3 end, 3 residues past where the read stops, is filled in from the germline J gene. From germline, CDR1 is LNHDA and CDR2 SQIVND (reference sequence). The CDR3 has 15 amino acids.

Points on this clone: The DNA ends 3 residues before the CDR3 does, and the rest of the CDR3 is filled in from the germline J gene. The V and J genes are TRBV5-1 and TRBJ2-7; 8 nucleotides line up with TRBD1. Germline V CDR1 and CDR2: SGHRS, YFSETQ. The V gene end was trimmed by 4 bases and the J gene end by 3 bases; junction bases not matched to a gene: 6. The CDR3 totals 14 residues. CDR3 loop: CASSTGQEIYEQYF. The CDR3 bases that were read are TGCGCCAGCAGCACGGGACAGGAGATCTACGAG.